The 15 T cell receptor beta chains in this list originate from one sample, sequenced in a study of tissue T cells after allogeneic stem cell transplantation. The repertoire was sequenced with immunoSEQ multiplex PCR; TCRdb's copy has only in-frame clones and lacks some. The table has around 500 clones, just over 45% seen once. The sample consisted of skin, taken at autopsy. These receptors all stem from a female patient aged 35-70 years with steroid-refractory graft-versus-host disease after an allogeneic stem cell transplant. Some T cells could come from the graft donor.

This clone was counted between two and nine times. This chain links TRBV7-9 with TRBJ2-2; D is uncertain. The germline V gene encodes CDR1 SEHNR and CDR2 FQNEAQ (reference sequence). This CDR3 region has 15 residues. Trimming pared 5 bases from V and 5 bases from J, leaving 15 bases between. Here the CDR3 reads CASSPPLGHTGELFF. DNA for the CDR3: TGTGCCAGCAGCCCACCACTGGGTCATACCGGGGAGCTGTTTTTT.

This clone is classed as medium-sized. The gene calls are TRBV5-6 and TRBJ2-3; no reliable D call. Germline V lookup: CDR1 SGHDT, CDR2 YYEEEE. The CDR3 is 16 amino acids. Trimming cost V 7 bases and J 0 bases, with 18 bases left between them. Written as DNA, the CDR3 is TGTGCCAGCTCCATTACCTTAGTGGTCAGCACAGATACGCAGTATTTT. Its protein product is CASSITLVVSTDTQYF. The full variable domain, in which reference TRBV5-6 and TRBJ2-3 provide the parts outside the CDR3, is DAGVTQSPTHLIKTRGQQVTLRCSPKSGHDTVSWYQQALGQGPQFIFQYYEEEERQRGNFPDRFSGHQFPNYSSELNVNALLLGDSALYLCASSITLVVSTDTQYFGPGTRLTVL.

The chain combines TRBV5-1 with TRBJ1-4, with D uncertain. The CDR3 has 14 amino acids. Trimming removed 0 bases at V and 4 bases at J, with 7 bases between. CDR1 is SGHRS and CDR2 is YFSETQ in the germline V gene. The CDR3 is CASSLDGFNEKLFF. In DNA form, the CDR3 reads TGCGCCAGCAGCTTGGACGGGTTTAATGAAAAACTGTTTTTT. The full variable domain, rest sourced from reference TRBV5-1 and TRBJ1-4, is KAGVTQTPRYLIKTRGQQVTLSCSPISGHRSVSWYQQTPGQGLQFLFEYFSETQRNKGNFPGRFSGRQFSNSRSEMNVSTLELGDSALYLCASSLDGFNEKLFFGSGTQLSVL.

This clone was picked up a small number of times. This chain connects TRBV6-5 to TRBJ1-2; 8 positions agree with TRBD1. Germline assignment: CDR1 MNHEY and CDR2 SVGAGI. J gave up 5 bases and V 6 bases, and 8 bases lay outside the gene matches. The CDR3 length is 14 residues. The CDR3 loop is CASRSRTGKYGYTF. DNA for the CDR3: TGTGCCAGCAGGTCTAGGACAGGGAAGTATGGCTACACCTTC.

This sequence joins TRBV7-8 and TRBJ1-4; D remains unclear. The CDR3 spans 15 residues. Germline V lookup: CDR1 SGHVS, CDR2 FQNEAQ. The V gene lost 1 base and the J gene lost 8 bases, with 14 bases spanning the gap. The CDR3 loop is CASSLDLAPGEKLFF. The CDR3 nucleotides read TGTGCCAGCAGCTTAGATTTGGCCCCGGGCGAAAAACTGTTTTTT.

The chain is built from TRBV19 and TRBJ2-4; 7 bases agree with TRBD2. The CDR3 spans 17 residues. The ends lost 3 bases at V and 1 base at J; junction bases unmatched: 9. Per the germline V gene, CDR1 is LNHDA and CDR2 is SQIVND (reference sequence). CDR3 amino acids: CASSIRGGLVAKNIQYF. In DNA, the CDR3 is TGTGCCAGTAGTATCCGGGGAGGGCTAGTGGCCAAAAACATTCAGTACTTC.

This clone was seen just once. The V gene is TRBV30, the J gene TRBJ2-7; the match to TRBD2 covers 9 bases. This CDR3 has 17 amino acids. The V gene's germline CDR1 is GTSNPN and CDR2 SVGIG (reference sequence). V gave up 4 bases and J gave up 2 bases; unmatched junction bases: 15. DNA of the CDR3: TGTGCCTGGAATAGACTTTCTTCGGGACTAGCACCCTACGAGCAGTACTTC. Translated, it gives CAWNRLSSGLAPYEQYF.

This chain connects TRBV12-3 or TRBV12-4 to TRBJ2-7; D gene uncertain. V shed 2 bases and J shed 9 bases, with 11 bases lying between them. The CDR3 extends over 12 amino acids. CDR3 loop: CASSLSGLGQYF. Here the CDR3 DNA reads TGTGCCAGCAGTTTAAGTGGCCTGGGGCAGTACTTC.

This clone is classed as large (0.1 to 1%). V is TRBV12-5 and J is TRBJ1-4, with D possibly TRBD1 on 5 matching bases. The germline gives CDR1 LGHNT, CDR2 FRNRAP. This CDR3 contains 14 residues. Trimming took 3 bases from V and 8 from J, leaving 13 bases between them. The CDR3 region is CASGLGQGKEKLFF. The CDR3 nucleotides read TGTGCTAGTGGTTTAGGGCAGGGAAAGGAAAAACTGTTTTTT. Looking up the rest from reference TRBV12-5 and TRBJ1-4 gives the full variable domain: DARVTQTPRHKVTEMGQEVTMRCQPILGHNTVFWYRQTMMQGLELLAYFRNRAPLDDSGMPKDRFSAEMPDATLATLKIQPSEPRDSAVYFCASGLGQGKEKLFFGSGTQLSVL.

This clone was observed a few times. V gene TRBV5-1 combines with J gene TRBJ2-5, with a possible D match to TRBD2 (5 bases). Germline lookup yields CDR1 SGHRS and CDR2 YFSETQ. The V end lost 0 bases, the J end lost 5 bases, and 11 bases lay between the germline ends. This CDR3 is 14 amino acids long. CDR3 protein: CASSLGTWGETQYF. The CDR3, as DNA: TGCGCCAGCAGCTTGGGGACTTGGGGTGAGACCCAGTACTTC.

The CDR3 loop is CASSSTDTQYF. In DNA, the CDR3 is TGTGCCAGCAGTTCAACAGATACGCAGTATTTT. The chain links TRBV12-3 or TRBV12-4 to TRBJ2-3; no reliable D call. V was pared by 4 bases and J by 3 bases, with 2 bases between. This CDR3 contains 11 residues.

The rearrangement links TRBV5-1 to TRBJ2-3; 9 bases map to TRBD2. With 7 bases clipped from V and 2 bases from J, the junction kept 14 bases outside the gene matches. CDR3 length: 17 residues. In germline, CDR1 is SGHRS, CDR2 YFSETQ. The CDR3 protein is CASCPRGAGGVTDTQYF. CDR3 DNA sequence: TGCGCCAGCTGCCCTCGCGGGGCGGGAGGGGTCACAGATACGCAGTATTTT.

V usage is TRBV3-1 (or the pseudogene TRBV3-2) and J usage is TRBJ2-1; D might be TRBD2 (5 bases). Germline CDR1 LGHDT, CDR2 YNNKEL (reference sequence). V lost 3 bases and J 6 bases, leaving 12 bases between the germline ends. The CDR3 has 14 amino acids. The CDR3 protein is CASSQDLSTNEQFF. Here the CDR3 DNA reads TGTGCCAGCAGCCAGGACTTATCTACCAATGAGCAGTTCTTC.

This clone was seen a few times. The chain is built from TRBV12-5 and TRBJ2-2; D gene unclear. V was shortened by 6 bases and J by 6 bases, with 20 bases between the two germline ends. The CDR3 runs 16 residues. Germline lookup yields CDR1 LGHNT and CDR2 FRNRAP. Written as DNA, the CDR3 is TGTGCTAGTGGGGGAACCTCGTTGTTTGTATCCGGGGAGCTGTTTTTT. This codes for CASGGTSLFVSGELFF.

CDR3 DNA: TGTGCCAGCTCACCGAACAGGATTTCGGATGAAAAACTGTTTTTT. Its protein is CASSPNRISDEKLFF. The chain is built from TRBV18 and TRBJ1-4, with a weak D call TRBD1 (5 bases). Germline V gene lookup returns CDR1 KGHSH and CDR2 LQKENI. Trimming left V 3 bases short and J 6 bases short, with 14 bases between. The length of the CDR3 is 15 residues.